These 11 T cell receptor beta chains share one sample of origin, sequenced in a study of blood T cell repertoires in COVID-19. Sequencing was performed with immunoSEQ multiplex PCR; in TCRdb, only in-frame clones are kept and a portion is missing. The table lists about 110,000 clones, 81% of them singletons, with approximately 1.5% in the top ten. Sequenced sample: peripheral blood. Receptor source: a man aged 50-59 years with acute or convalescent COVID-19.

The chain carries TRBV24-1 and TRBJ1-2, with no clear D. This CDR3 spans 15 amino acids. V lost 9 bases to trimming and J lost 4 bases, with 20 bases between them. CDR1 and CDR2 (germline): KGHDR, SFDVKD. For the CDR3, the DNA is TGTGCCACCGCACCCAAGGCAGGTTTCCGCTATGGCTACACCTTC. It codes for CATAPKAGFRYGYTF.

A single count supports this clone. CDR3 protein: CASSLAMAGAGELFF. The CDR3 DNA reads TGTGCCAGCAGCTTAGCGATGGCAGGGGCTGGGGAGCTGTTTTTT. V gene TRBV7-9 combines with J gene TRBJ2-2; tentative D call: TRBD1 (6 bases). The CDR3 runs 15 residues. V was cut by 0 bases and J by 8 bases, with 13 bases left in between. Germline loops: CDR1 SEHNR, CDR2 FQNEAQ (reference sequence).

The J gene is TRBJ2-7, the V gene TRBV28; no clear D. The germline V and J ends were trimmed by 3 bases and 1 base, with 7 bases remaining between them. Germline assignment: CDR1 MDHEN and CDR2 SYDVKM. The CDR3 has 13 amino acids. The CDR3 DNA follows: TGTGCCAGCAGTTTTTCCAATTCCTACGAGCAGTACGTC. It specifies CASSFSNSYEQYV.

This chain connects TRBV2 to TRBJ1-4, with 10 bases identical to TRBD1. V was clipped by 6 bases and J by 3 bases; unmatched bases: 7. The CDR3 contains 16 residues. The germline V gene encodes CDR1 SNHLY and CDR2 FYNNEI. The DNA for the CDR3 is TGTGCCAGCAGGAAGGACAGGGGGATACCTAATGAAAAACTGTTTTTT. It translates to CASRKDRGIPNEKLFF.

J is TRBJ1-2 and V is TRBV9, with 10 bases fitting TRBD1. CDR3 length: 16 amino acids. V lost 1 base, J lost 1 base, and 4 bases stayed unmatched. The germline gives CDR1 SGDLS, CDR2 YYNGEE. CDR3 residues: CASSVLDRGLNYGYTF. The CDR3 DNA is TGTGCCAGCAGCGTATTAGACAGGGGGCTTAACTATGGCTACACCTTC.

The chain employs TRBV15 and TRBJ1-6, with 7 bases lining up with TRBD1. The CDR3 sequence is 16 residues long. The V gene's germline CDR1 is LNHNV and CDR2 YYDKDF (reference sequence). J was trimmed by 9 bases and V by 3 bases; bases with no gene match: 11. CDR3 protein: CATSSHGTAKSSPLHF. In DNA form, the CDR3 reads TGTGCCACCAGCAGCCACGGGACAGCAAAGAGTTCACCCCTCCACTTT.

The V and J genes are TRBV7-8 and TRBJ2-1, with TRBD1 identical over 10 bases. J was trimmed by 8 bases and V by 5 bases; bases with no gene match: 18. Germline V gives CDR1 SGHVS, CDR2 FQNEAQ. The CDR3 is 18 residues long. CDR3 amino acids: CASSTRIRTGTGVYEQFF. CDR3 nucleotide sequence: TGTGCCAGCAGCACGAGGATACGAACCGGGACAGGGGTCTATGAGCAGTTCTTC.

Only one count was recorded for this clone. The J gene is TRBJ2-1, the V gene TRBV6-5; TRBD2 is a possible D gene (6 bases). Germline V gene data show CDR1 as MNHEY and CDR2 as SVGAGI. This CDR3 spans 10 amino acids. Trimming left V 8 bases short and J 10 bases short, with 9 bases between. The CDR3 sequence is CASRGIEQFF. The CDR3 DNA reads as TGTGCCAGCCGGGGGATAGAGCAGTTCTTC.

The chain combines TRBV11-2 with TRBJ1-2; TRBD1 matches 7 bases. Germline V gives CDR1 SGHAT, CDR2 FQNNGV. CDR3 size: 15 residues. V dropped 5 bases and J dropped 8; count of bases not matched to a gene: 14. CDR3 sequence (DNA): TGTGCCAGCAGCGCTGGGGGGTCAGGGGGTGAAGGCTACACCTTC. This encodes CASSAGGSGGEGYTF.

The chain combines TRBV28 with TRBJ2-7, with a tentative D call TRBD1 (6 bases). Trimming removed 1 base at V and 0 bases at J, with 7 bases between. CDR3 length: 14 residues. Germline CDR1 MDHEN, CDR2 SYDVKM. CDR3 region: CASSLLTGSYEQYF. Here the CDR3 DNA reads TGTGCCAGCAGTTTATTGACAGGCTCCTACGAGCAGTACTTC. Complete variable domain (other parts from reference TRBV28 and TRBJ2-7): DVKVTQSSRYLVKRTGEKVFLECVQDMDHENMFWYRQDPGLGLRLIYFSYDVKMKEKGDIPEGYSVSREKKERFSLILESASTNQTSMYLCASSLLTGSYEQYFGPGTRLTVT.

The V gene is TRBV19, the J gene TRBJ1-4; D possibly corresponds to TRBD1 (6 bases). The CDR3 is 14 amino acids. Trimming took 10 bases from V and 8 from J, leaving 20 bases between them. In germline, CDR1 is LNHDA, CDR2 SQIVND (reference sequence). CDR3 nucleotide sequence: TGTGCCACCTCTATCCCGGACAGAGGAGAAAAACTGTTTTTT. Amino acids: CATSIPDRGEKLFF.